This T cell receptor beta chain appears in the sequencing data of a study of yellow fever vaccine responses in identical twins. General observations from the study: Twins' vaccine T cell responses were reported to seem partly convergent and partly personalized.

Of note for this clonotype: Its antigen is unknown.

TCRdb reprocessed the RT-PCR reads via MiXCR and lists one record per CDR3 protein. The sample includes fewer than 11,000 distinct CDR3 sequences, less than 90% of them seen just once. The CDR3 is 11 residues long. Trimming removed 3 bases from V and 6 bases from J, with 3 bases in between. The TCR was taken from a young woman who received the yellow fever vaccine. This specimen consisted of T cells from blood (PBMCs), unsorted or a sorted subset (not recorded which), obtained before or after yellow fever vaccination (not recorded which). The chain has TRBV12-3 or TRBV12-4 and TRBJ2-1; D is undetermined. The CDR3 loop reads CASSLSNEQFF. CDR3 in DNA: TGTGCCAGCAGTTTGAGCAATGAGCAGTTCTTC.